These T cell receptor beta chains were read from a single sample in a study of T cells after yellow fever vaccination. In TCRdb, the 5' RACE reads were re-called with MiXCR into one record per CDR3 protein. The table has about 45,000 distinct CDR3 sequences, about 7% seen once. Material: CD8+ T cells not binding an NS4B(214-222) dextramer, sorted from PBMCs, obtained 45 days after the yellow fever booster vaccination. The receptors were sampled from a young man who received the YFV17D yellow fever vaccine. Each CDR3 is given with its conserved first and last residue. Each record gives: CDR3 DNA, CDR3 protein, D gene, J gene, clone size, V gene. A D gene is named only where the DNA matches it firmly. Clone size appears in some rows only: once, few, many, or a class for an expanded clone.

TGTGCCAGCAGCTATGGTATCGGGGACCAAGAGACCCAGTACTTC CASSYGIGDQETQYF NA TRBJ2-5 many TRBV7-9
TGTGCCAGCAGTTACTCACCTCGGGGAAATGAGCAGTTCTTC CASSYSPRGNEQFF NA TRBJ2-1 many TRBV6-5
TGTGCCAGCAGCGTACGGCTAGCAGACAATGAGCAGTTCTTC CASSVRLADNEQFF NA TRBJ2-1 NA TRBV9
TGTGCCACCAGCATACCTTCCGACGGAGACTCTGGAAACACCATATATTTT CATSIPSDGDSGNTIYF NA TRBJ1-3 NA TRBV15
TGCAGCGTTGGCGGACTAGCGATCGGCGAGCAGTACTTC CSVGGLAIGEQYF TRBD2 TRBJ2-7 many TRBV29-1
TGCGCCAGCAGCCAAGCCTACGTACAAGAGACCCAGTACTTC CASSQAYVQETQYF NA TRBJ2-5 many TRBV4-3
TGTGCCAGCAGCTCCCGGGGCGGGAGTCTAAATGAGCAGTTCTTC CASSSRGGSLNEQFF TRBD2 TRBJ2-1 NA TRBV7-9
TGTGCCAGCAGCCCAGCGGGATCCTACGAGCAGTACTTC CASSPAGSYEQYF TRBD2 TRBJ2-7 many TRBV12-3/TRBV12-4
TGTGCCAGCAGTGGCGACAATGAGCAGTTCTTC CASSGDNEQFF NA TRBJ2-1 many TRBV7-9
TGTGCCAGCAGCTTGACAGGGTATGAGGAGACCCAGTACTTC CASSLTGYEETQYF TRBD1 TRBJ2-5 many TRBV11-2
TGTGCCAGCAGCTTAGAGTCAATCGCGGGGGCCTACGAGCAGTACTTC CASSLESIAGAYEQYF TRBD2 TRBJ2-7 many TRBV7-9
TGCAGTGCTAGCCAAACCGGGGGTGGAAGTTCACCCCTCCACTTT CSASQTGGGSSPLHF NA TRBJ1-6 NA TRBV20-1
TGTACCAGCAGCCCAGGGACAGGGGAGACCGGGGAGCTGTTTTTT CTSSPGTGETGELFF TRBD1 TRBJ2-2 NA TRBV13
TGTGCCAGCAGTTTTGGGGGTCCCTCGGCGGGCTACACCTTC CASSFGGPSAGYTF NA TRBJ1-2 many TRBV12-3/TRBV12-4
TGTGCCAGCAGTGCCTTCGTTAGCGGGCGCTACAATGAGCAGTTCTTC CASSAFVSGRYNEQFF TRBD2 TRBJ2-1 many TRBV6-1
TGCAGTGCTAGGCAAGACGGACAGGGAGGCGTCGAGCAGTACTTC CSARQDGQGGVEQYF TRBD1 TRBJ2-7 many TRBV20-1
TGTGCCAGCAGCCCTGCGCCGAGCTCCTACAATGAGCAGTTCTTC CASSPAPSSYNEQFF NA TRBJ2-1 many TRBV27
TGTGCCAGCAGTTTCCCCACAGGGGGCAAGGACGGGGAGCTGTTTTTT CASSFPTGGKDGELFF TRBD1 TRBJ2-2 many TRBV12-3/TRBV12-4
TGTGCCAGCAGCTTGGGGTATGGGGAGGGCACTGAAGCTTTCTTT CASSLGYGEGTEAFF NA TRBJ1-1 many TRBV7-6
TGTGCCAGCAGCTTAGTAGGAAGGTACAATGAGCAGTTCTTC CASSLVGRYNEQFF NA TRBJ2-1 many TRBV7-8
TGCGCCCCCCTTCAAGCGGGGCTCTACGAGCAGTACTTC CAPLQAGLYEQYF TRBD2 TRBJ2-7 many TRBV5-1
TGTGCCAGCAGTTACGGATACAGCGTCGACAATGAGCAGTTCTTC CASSYGYSVDNEQFF NA TRBJ2-1 many TRBV6-5
TGTGCCAGCAGTTTAGATGGAGGATACGAGCAGTACTTC CASSLDGGYEQYF NA TRBJ2-7 NA TRBV27
TGTGCCAGCAGTACCGGGACTAGCAAAAGGGATGAGCAGTTCTTC CASSTGTSKRDEQFF TRBD2 TRBJ2-1 many TRBV6-5
TGTGCCAGCAGTCCCGGGACATTCTCCTACGAGCAGTACTTC CASSPGTFSYEQYF NA TRBJ2-7 many TRBV6-5
TGTGCCAGCAGCCCCAGACAGGGGCGCACAGATACGCAGTATTTT CASSPRQGRTDTQYF TRBD1 TRBJ2-3 many TRBV7-2
TGTGCCAGCACGAGGGCGGCTAGCGGGATAAAGGACAATGAGCAGTTCTTC CASTRAASGIKDNEQFF TRBD2 TRBJ2-1 many TRBV13